The 10 T cell receptor beta chains in this list originate from one sample, sequenced in a study of breast tumors, draining lymph nodes, adjacent tissues. TCRdb called the multiplex PCR reads again in MiXCR, with one record for every CDR3 protein. This repertoire shows about 13,000 distinct CDR3 sequences, 62% found once; its top ten account for roughly 49%. Sequencing used tumor-adjacent breast tissue. The source of these receptors is a female donor with breast cancer. Some clones in this sample may be carry-over from other donors' samples.

The chain joins TRBV29-1 to TRBJ2-7; D possibly uses TRBD1 or TRBD2 (5 bases each). Per the germline V gene, CDR1 is SQVTM and CDR2 is ANQGSEA. Trimming left V 3 bases short and J 2 bases short, with 11 bases between. The CDR3 runs to 13 residues. CDR3 coding DNA: TGCAGCGTTGATGGGGACGGCACCTACGAGCAGTACTTC. Protein product: CSVDGDGTYEQYF.

This clonotype was seen many times. One base away lies a much larger clone, so this may be a sequencing read error. The chain couples TRBV20-1 to TRBJ2-5; D is possibly TRBD1 (6 bases). The V gene lost 0 bases and the J gene lost 5 bases, with 19 bases spanning the gap. The CDR3 is 16 amino acids. From germline, CDR1 is DFQATT and CDR2 SNEGSKA (reference sequence). CDR3 in amino acids: CSARDPAQGTGETQYF. CDR3 coding DNA: TGCAGTGCTAGAGATCCTGCACAGGGTACTGGTGAGACCCAGTACTTC.

This clonotype was counted at least ten times. This clone may be a read error of a much larger clone one base away. In this CDR3 the conserved last residue, phenylalanine or tryptophan, is missing, so a read error is likely. V is TRBV7-3 and J is TRBJ2-4, with D possibly TRBD2 on 5 matching bases. CDR3 size: 14 residues. The V gene lost 1 base and the J gene lost 6 bases, with 10 bases spanning the gap. From germline, CDR1 is SGHTA and CDR2 FQGTGA. The DNA of the CDR3 is TGTGCCAGCAGCTTAAGTGCCCGGGGAAACATTCAGTACCTC. It specifies CASSLSARGNIQYL.

Here the CDR3 reads CASGLRPSHSSNSPLHF. The CDR3 nucleotides are TGTGCTAGTGGTTTGAGGCCATCTCATAGCAGCAATTCACCCCTCCACTTT. The chain couples TRBV12-3 or TRBV12-4 to TRBJ1-6, with D uncertain. The CDR3 is made up of 17 amino acids.

This chain links TRBV12-3 or TRBV12-4 with TRBJ2-7; 9 bases align to TRBD2. The length of the CDR3 is 17 residues. The V and J ends lost 9 bases and 4 bases, in that order; junction bases with no gene match: 19. The CDR3 protein is CASSKVPGLAGRYEQYF. The CDR3 region has the DNA TGTGCCAGTAGTAAGGTCCCGGGGCTAGCGGGACGATACGAGCAGTACTTC.

By sample fraction, this clonotype is large. The chain uses TRBV7-6 and TRBJ2-7; 13 bases fit TRBD2. The V and J ends lost 5 bases and 4 bases, in that order; junction bases with no gene match: 5. The CDR3 loop spans 15 amino acids. Germline V gene data show CDR1 as SGHVS and CDR2 as FNYEAQ. For the CDR3, the DNA is TGTGCCAGCAGCCCTGGGACTAGCGGGATTTACGAGCAGTACTTC. As protein: CASSPGTSGIYEQYF.

V gene TRBV7-3 combines with J gene TRBJ1-6; possibly TRBD1 for D (5 bases). V was pared by 5 bases and J by 10 bases, with 18 bases between. CDR1 is SGHTA and CDR2 is FQGTGA in the germline V gene. The CDR3 sequence is 15 residues long. This CDR3 is CASSPGFGAGSPLHF. The CDR3 DNA follows: TGTGCCAGCAGCCCGGGCTTCGGGGCGGGGTCACCCCTCCACTTT.

This clonotype was observed a single time. The chain links TRBV9 to TRBJ2-7; D perhaps matches TRBD1 (6 bases). CDR1 is SGDLS and CDR2 is YYNGEE in the germline V gene. The CDR3 consists of 17 residues. Trimming removed 4 bases at V and 3 bases at J, with 23 bases between. Written as DNA, the CDR3 is TGTGCCAGCAGCTCAACCAGGGGTTTATTGGATGGCTACGAGCAGTACTTC. Its protein product is CASSSTRGLLDGYEQYF.

This chain links TRBV19 with TRBJ1-4; weak D call: TRBD1 (6 bases). V was clipped by 6 bases and J by 3 bases, with 14 bases between them. The CDR3 runs to 15 residues. From germline, CDR1 is LNHDA and CDR2 SQIVND (reference sequence). The CDR3 reads CASRTQGRANEKLFF. CDR3 nucleotides: TGTGCCAGTAGAACACAGGGTCGAGCTAATGAAAAACTGTTTTTT.

The chain employs TRBV20-1 and TRBJ2-7; D unresolved. Trimming took off 2 bases at V and 2 bases at J, with 10 bases between the two ends. The V gene's germline CDR1 is DFQATT and CDR2 SNEGSKA (reference sequence). The CDR3 extends over 13 amino acids. CDR3 protein: CSARKVQAYEQYF. The CDR3 bases are TGCAGTGCTAGAAAGGTGCAAGCCTACGAGCAGTACTTC.